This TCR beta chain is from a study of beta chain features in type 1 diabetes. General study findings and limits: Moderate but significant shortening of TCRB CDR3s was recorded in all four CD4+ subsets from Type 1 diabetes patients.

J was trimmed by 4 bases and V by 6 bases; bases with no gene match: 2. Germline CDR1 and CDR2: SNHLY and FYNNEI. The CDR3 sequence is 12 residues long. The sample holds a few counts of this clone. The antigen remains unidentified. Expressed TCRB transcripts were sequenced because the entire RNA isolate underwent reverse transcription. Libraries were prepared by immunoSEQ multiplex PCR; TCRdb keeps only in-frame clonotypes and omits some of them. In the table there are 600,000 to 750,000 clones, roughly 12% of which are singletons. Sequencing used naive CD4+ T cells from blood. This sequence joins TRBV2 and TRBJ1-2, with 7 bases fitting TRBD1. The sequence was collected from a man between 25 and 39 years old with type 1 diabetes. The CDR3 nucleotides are TGTGCCAGCAGAAGACAGGGCTATGGCTACACCTTC. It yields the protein CASRRQGYGYTF.